Each of the 13 T cell receptor beta chains below was sequenced from the same sample in a study of vaccination effects on CD4 cells after COVID-19 (dated by TCRdb to between 2022 and 2023). The ViraFEST assay stimulated PBMC with viral peptide pools and then used TCR sequencing to identify antigen-specific CD4+ T cell clonotypes by expansion. After about 10 days of culture, CD4+ T cells were isolated with the EasySep CD4+ T cell isolation kit. Two doses of either the BNT162b2 or the mRNA-1273 mRNA SARS-CoV-2 vaccine were administered to participants. Libraries were made using the immunoSEQ multiplex PCR assay. TCRdb stores this immuneACCESS table with in-frame sequences only. Part of the clones is absent; in the studies checked, under half of the shortfall reflects unresolved V genes, and no reason is known for the rest. The sample table lists under 80,000 clones, around three quarters of them with a count of one. Clones ranked in the top ten supply roughly 1.2% of the sample.

Their antigens are not known. The sample was CD4+ T cells from PBMCs cultured with HCoV-229E spike peptides, taken after COVID-19 vaccination. Taken with the paper, the label for cell subset or site translates to: HCoV-229E spike overlapping peptide pool stimulation. The receptor set was obtained from a human donor who received a COVID-19 vaccine.

This chain uses TRBV18 with TRBJ1-1, with unresolved D. Germline V CDR1 and CDR2: KGHSH, LQKENI. This CDR3 comprises 15 residues. V lost 3 bases, J lost 4 bases, and 15 bases lay in between. The CDR3 loop reads CASSPSIIEVTEAFF. DNA for the CDR3: TGTGCCAGCTCACCGTCTATAATCGAGGTCACTGAAGCTTTCTTT.

In its sample, this clone was seen a few times. The chain employs TRBV18 and TRBJ1-1; D gene unclear. V was shortened by 3 bases and J by 3 bases, with 8 bases between the two germline ends. Germline V gene sequence: CDR1 KGHSH, CDR2 LQKENI. The CDR3 contains 13 residues. The CDR3, as DNA: TGTGCCAGCTCACCGATCAGATACACTGAAGCTTTCTTT. Translation: CASSPIRYTEAFF.

This sequence joins TRBV6-6 and TRBJ2-5; the match to TRBD1 covers 10 bases. The CDR3 has 15 amino acids. Germline CDR1 reads MNHNY; CDR2 reads SVGAGI (reference sequence). J lost 4 bases, V lost 7 bases, and 9 bases had no gene match. CDR3 loop: CASMYVTGGGETQYF. The CDR3 nucleotides read TGTGCCAGCATGTACGTGACAGGGGGCGGAGAGACCCAGTACTTC.

This chain joins TRBV7-9 and TRBJ1-2; perhaps TRBD1 as D (5 bases). Deletions cut 5 bases from V and 3 bases from J, with 13 bases between. CDR1 and CDR2 from the germline V gene are SEHNR and FQNEAQ (reference sequence). This CDR3 is built from 14 residues. This chain's CDR3 is CASSPGDGYYGYTF. Here the CDR3 DNA reads TGTGCCAGCAGCCCCGGGGACGGATACTATGGCTACACCTTC.

The chain employs TRBV30 and TRBJ1-5; the D gene is possibly TRBD1 (6 bases). The CDR3 runs to 18 residues. V lost 0 bases and J 0 bases, leaving 18 bases between the germline ends. Germline values: CDR1 GTSNPN, CDR2 SVGIG (reference sequence). The CDR3 loop is CAWSVNRVFGFSNQPQHF. The CDR3 region has the DNA TGTGCCTGGAGTGTTAACAGGGTATTTGGTTTTAGCAATCAGCCCCAGCATTTT.

The V and J genes are TRBV2 and TRBJ1-6, with 7 positions matching TRBD1. In germline, CDR1 is SNHLY, CDR2 FYNNEI. This CDR3 comprises 16 residues. The V and J ends lost 4 bases and 3 bases, in that order; junction bases with no gene match: 6. The CDR3 DNA follows: TGTGCCAGCAGTGGGGACAGTATTCTCTATAATTCACCCCTCCACTTT. Its protein is CASSGDSILYNSPLHF.

This rearrangement joins TRBV19 to TRBJ1-2; the match to TRBD1 covers 9 bases. Germline CDR1 LNHDA, CDR2 SQIVND (reference sequence). J gave up 2 bases and V 1 base, and 2 bases lay outside the gene matches. The CDR3 length is 15 residues. In DNA, the CDR3 is TGTGCCAGTAGTATAGCCGGGACAGGGAACTATGGCTACACCTTC. This encodes CASSIAGTGNYGYTF. Together with reference TRBV19 and TRBJ1-2, the CDR3 gives the full variable domain: DGGITQSPKYLFRKEGQNVTLSCEQNLNHDAMYWYRQDPGQGLRLIYYSQIVNDFQKGDIAEGYSVSREKKESFPLTVTSAQKNPTAFYLCASSIAGTGNYGYTFGSGTRLTVV.

This rearrangement joins TRBV27 to TRBJ2-1, with D perhaps TRBD2 (7 bases). There are 15 residues in the CDR3. Germline loops: CDR1 MNHEY, CDR2 SMNVEV (reference sequence). Trimming removed 7 bases at V and 7 bases at J, with 20 bases between. CDR3 loop: CASTRARGGRNEQFF. CDR3 in DNA: TGTGCCAGCACCCGCGCCCGCGGGGGCAGGAATGAGCAGTTCTTC.

The J gene is TRBJ1-2, the V gene TRBV5-8; 9 nucleotides match TRBD1. The CDR3 runs to 12 residues. With V trimmed by 4 bases and J by 8 bases, 3 bases remained unmatched. The V gene's germline CDR1 is SGHTS and CDR2 YDEGEE. The DNA of the CDR3 is TGTGCCAGCAGCCCGGACAGGGGAGGCTACACCTTC. This encodes CASSPDRGGYTF. Based on the CDR3 plus reference TRBV5-8 and TRBJ1-2, the full variable domain is EAGVTQSPTHLIKTRGQQATLRCSPISGHTSVYWYQQALGLGLQFLLWYDEGEERNRGNFPPRFSGRQFPNYSSELNVNALELEDSALYLCASSPDRGGYTFGSGTRLTVV.

This chain joins TRBV12-3 or TRBV12-4 and TRBJ1-5; D is ambiguous. With 3 bases removed from V and 11 bases from J, the gap between germline ends came to 8 bases. There are 11 residues in the CDR3. The CDR3 DNA reads TGTGCCAGCAGTTTCGTCCGAGCCCAGCATTTT. It specifies CASSFVRAQHF.

The chain has TRBV6-5 and TRBJ1-3; D not certain. V shed 5 bases and J shed 1 base, with 6 bases lying between them. The CDR3 covers 13 residues. Germline CDR1 and CDR2: MNHEY and SVGAGI. The CDR3 nucleotides are TGTGCCAGCAGTCGGGAATCTGGAAACACCATATATTTT. It translates to CASSRESGNTIYF.

The V call is TRBV5-1, the J call TRBJ2-3; a weak D match, TRBD2 (7 bases). In germline, CDR1 is SGHRS, CDR2 YFSETQ. The ends were cut back, 5 bases at V and 4 bases at J, with 20 bases in the middle. The length of the CDR3 is 16 residues. In DNA form, the CDR3 reads TGCGCCAGCAGTTCGGGAAGTTGGGGGGGGCCAGATACGCAGTATTTT. Translation: CASSSGSWGGPDTQYF. Variable domain in full (rest from reference TRBV5-1 and TRBJ2-3): KAGVTQTPRYLIKTRGQQVTLSCSPISGHRSVSWYQQTPGQGLQFLFEYFSETQRNKGNFPGRFSGRQFSNSRSEMNVSTLELGDSALYLCASSSGSWGGPDTQYFGPGTRLTVL.

The chain couples TRBV24-1 to TRBJ2-3; tentatively, D is TRBD1 (5 bases). This CDR3 is 15 amino acids long. Trimming removed 2 bases at V and 0 bases at J, with 8 bases between. CDR1 is KGHDR and CDR2 is SFDVKD in the germline V gene. The CDR3 sequence: CATSDSRQSTDTQYF. The CDR3 DNA reads TGTGCCACCAGTGATTCTAGACAGAGCACAGATACGCAGTATTTT.